These 10 T cell receptor beta chains were sequenced from one sample in a study of blood T cell repertoires in COVID-19. Generated by immunoSEQ multiplex PCR, the TCRdb table keeps only in-frame clones and is missing some. This sample carries over 100,000 clones, 65% to 85% of them seen once, and the ten largest clones take 3% to 4.5%. The specimen was PBMCs or T cells enriched from blood (not recorded which). All receptors derive from a young woman who had recovered from COVID-19.

J is TRBJ2-7 and V is TRBV27; 7 nucleotides line up with TRBD2. The CDR3 sequence is 16 residues long. The V gene's germline CDR1 is MNHEY and CDR2 SMNVEV (reference sequence). Losses at the gene ends were 10 bases for V and 0 bases for J; bases not matched to a gene: 15. The CDR3 nucleotides are TGTGCCACGGGGGTAGCGGGCCTTAGGAGCTCCTACGAGCAGTACTTC. The encoded protein is CATGVAGLRSSYEQYF.

The genes are TRBV12-5 and TRBJ2-3; D is unclear. The CDR3 runs to 15 residues. V shed 1 base and J shed 4 bases, with 12 bases lying between them. CDR1 is LGHNT and CDR2 is FRNRAP in the germline V gene. As DNA, the CDR3 is TGTGCTAGTGGTTTGGCCCGTGGTACAGCAGATACGCAGTATTTT. Translated, it gives CASGLARGTADTQYF.

This clone was picked up one time. V and J are TRBV12-3 or TRBV12-4 and TRBJ1-2, with D hard to call. Trimming removed 4 bases at V and 4 bases at J, with 10 bases between. There are 13 residues in the CDR3. This chain's CDR3 is CASSSSRSYGYTF. Here the CDR3 DNA reads TGTGCCAGCAGTTCTTCACGTAGCTATGGCTACACCTTC.

The V and J genes are TRBV4-2 and TRBJ1-1; a possible D gene is TRBD1 (5 bases). Trimming left V 0 bases short and J 7 bases short, with 15 bases between. The CDR3 consists of 15 residues. The germline V gene encodes CDR1 LGHNA and CDR2 YNFKEQ. As DNA, the CDR3 is TGTGCCAGCAGCCAAGAGAGGGGAGGACCGATTGAAGCTTTCTTT. Its protein is CASSQERGGPIEAFF.

This chain connects TRBV27 to TRBJ2-5; 12 bases match TRBD2. The CDR3 runs to 17 residues. Germline CDR1 is MNHEY and CDR2 is SMNVEV (reference sequence). V lost 1 base to trimming and J lost 1 base; unmatched junction nucleotides: 4. CDR3 bases: TGTGCCAGCAGTTTATATGGACTAGCGGGAATCCAAGAGACCCAGTACTTC. Residues: CASSLYGLAGIQETQYF.

This chain joins TRBV4-1 and TRBJ1-6; the D is unclear. Trimming cost V 4 bases and J 6 bases, with 10 bases left between them. The CDR3 loop spans 14 amino acids. Germline CDR1 and CDR2: MGHRA and YSYEKL. The CDR3 here is CASSPGIINSPLHF. In DNA form, the CDR3 reads TGCGCCAGCAGCCCCGGGATCATTAATTCACCCCTCCACTTT.

The V call is TRBV25-1, the J call TRBJ2-1; tentative D call: TRBD1 (6 bases). The V and J ends lost 2 bases and 1 base respectively, with 18 bases between them. CDR3 length: 18 residues. The germline gives CDR1 MGHDK, CDR2 SYGVNS. The CDR3 region has the DNA TGTGCCAGCAGTGAAGGGGGCGAGAGAGTTAAATCCTACAATGAGCAGTTCTTC. This sequence encodes CASSEGGERVKSYNEQFF.

This CDR3 reads CASRTDSGNTIYF. The CDR3 nucleotides are TGTGCCAGCAGAACTGACAGTGGAAACACCATATATTTT. V usage is TRBV2 and J usage is TRBJ1-3; D is perhaps TRBD1 (5 bases). Germline V lookup: CDR1 SNHLY, CDR2 FYNNEI. V lost 6 bases, J lost 3 bases, and 9 bases lay in between. This CDR3 has 13 residues.

This clone was seen a single time. The chain joins TRBV18 to TRBJ2-5, with D perhaps matching TRBD1 (5 bases). The CDR3 is 15 residues long. Germline V gives CDR1 KGHSH, CDR2 LQKENI. V lost 1 base to trimming and J lost 0 bases, with 9 bases between them. The CDR3 DNA follows: TGTGCCAGCTCACCACGGACCAGGGACCAAGAGACCCAGTACTTC. Protein product: CASSPRTRDQETQYF. Full variable domain (outside the CDR3, taken from reference TRBV18 and TRBJ2-5): NAGVMQNPRHLVRRRGQEARLRCSPMKGHSHVYWYRQLPEEGLKFMVYLQKENIIDESGMPKERFSAEFPKEGPSILRIQQVVRGDSAAYFCASSPRTRDQETQYFGPGTRLLVL.

The J gene is TRBJ1-4, the V gene TRBV10-1; 7 nucleotides line up with TRBD1. Per germline, CDR1 WNHNN and CDR2 SYGVQD (reference sequence). The V and J ends lost 6 bases and 13 bases, in that order; junction bases with no gene match: 17. The CDR3 covers 15 residues. CDR3 in amino acids: CASRPPPDRAKGLFF. CDR3 sequence (DNA): TGCGCCAGCAGGCCCCCCCCAGACAGGGCCAAGGGACTGTTTTTT.